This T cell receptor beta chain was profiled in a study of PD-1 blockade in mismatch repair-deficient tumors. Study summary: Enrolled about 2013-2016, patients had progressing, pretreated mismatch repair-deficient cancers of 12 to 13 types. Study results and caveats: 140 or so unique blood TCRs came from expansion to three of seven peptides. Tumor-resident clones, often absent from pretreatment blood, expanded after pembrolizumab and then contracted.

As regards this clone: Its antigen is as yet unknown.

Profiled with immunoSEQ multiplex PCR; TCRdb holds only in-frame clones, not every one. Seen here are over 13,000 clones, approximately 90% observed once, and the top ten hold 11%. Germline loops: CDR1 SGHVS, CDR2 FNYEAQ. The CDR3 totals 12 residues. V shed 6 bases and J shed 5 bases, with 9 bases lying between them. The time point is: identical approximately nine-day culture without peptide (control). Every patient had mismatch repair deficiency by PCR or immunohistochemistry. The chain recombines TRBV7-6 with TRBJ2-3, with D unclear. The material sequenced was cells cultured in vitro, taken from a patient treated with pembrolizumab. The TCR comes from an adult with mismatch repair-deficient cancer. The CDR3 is CASSLDGDTQYF. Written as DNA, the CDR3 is TGTGCCAGCAGTTTGGACGGAGATACGCAGTATTTT. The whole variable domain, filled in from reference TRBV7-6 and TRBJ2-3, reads GAGVSQSPRYKVTKRGQDVALRCDPISGHVSLYWYRQALGQGPEFLTYFNYEAQQDKSGLPNDRFSAERPEGSISTLTIQRTEQRDSAMYRCASSLDGDTQYFGPGTRLTVL.